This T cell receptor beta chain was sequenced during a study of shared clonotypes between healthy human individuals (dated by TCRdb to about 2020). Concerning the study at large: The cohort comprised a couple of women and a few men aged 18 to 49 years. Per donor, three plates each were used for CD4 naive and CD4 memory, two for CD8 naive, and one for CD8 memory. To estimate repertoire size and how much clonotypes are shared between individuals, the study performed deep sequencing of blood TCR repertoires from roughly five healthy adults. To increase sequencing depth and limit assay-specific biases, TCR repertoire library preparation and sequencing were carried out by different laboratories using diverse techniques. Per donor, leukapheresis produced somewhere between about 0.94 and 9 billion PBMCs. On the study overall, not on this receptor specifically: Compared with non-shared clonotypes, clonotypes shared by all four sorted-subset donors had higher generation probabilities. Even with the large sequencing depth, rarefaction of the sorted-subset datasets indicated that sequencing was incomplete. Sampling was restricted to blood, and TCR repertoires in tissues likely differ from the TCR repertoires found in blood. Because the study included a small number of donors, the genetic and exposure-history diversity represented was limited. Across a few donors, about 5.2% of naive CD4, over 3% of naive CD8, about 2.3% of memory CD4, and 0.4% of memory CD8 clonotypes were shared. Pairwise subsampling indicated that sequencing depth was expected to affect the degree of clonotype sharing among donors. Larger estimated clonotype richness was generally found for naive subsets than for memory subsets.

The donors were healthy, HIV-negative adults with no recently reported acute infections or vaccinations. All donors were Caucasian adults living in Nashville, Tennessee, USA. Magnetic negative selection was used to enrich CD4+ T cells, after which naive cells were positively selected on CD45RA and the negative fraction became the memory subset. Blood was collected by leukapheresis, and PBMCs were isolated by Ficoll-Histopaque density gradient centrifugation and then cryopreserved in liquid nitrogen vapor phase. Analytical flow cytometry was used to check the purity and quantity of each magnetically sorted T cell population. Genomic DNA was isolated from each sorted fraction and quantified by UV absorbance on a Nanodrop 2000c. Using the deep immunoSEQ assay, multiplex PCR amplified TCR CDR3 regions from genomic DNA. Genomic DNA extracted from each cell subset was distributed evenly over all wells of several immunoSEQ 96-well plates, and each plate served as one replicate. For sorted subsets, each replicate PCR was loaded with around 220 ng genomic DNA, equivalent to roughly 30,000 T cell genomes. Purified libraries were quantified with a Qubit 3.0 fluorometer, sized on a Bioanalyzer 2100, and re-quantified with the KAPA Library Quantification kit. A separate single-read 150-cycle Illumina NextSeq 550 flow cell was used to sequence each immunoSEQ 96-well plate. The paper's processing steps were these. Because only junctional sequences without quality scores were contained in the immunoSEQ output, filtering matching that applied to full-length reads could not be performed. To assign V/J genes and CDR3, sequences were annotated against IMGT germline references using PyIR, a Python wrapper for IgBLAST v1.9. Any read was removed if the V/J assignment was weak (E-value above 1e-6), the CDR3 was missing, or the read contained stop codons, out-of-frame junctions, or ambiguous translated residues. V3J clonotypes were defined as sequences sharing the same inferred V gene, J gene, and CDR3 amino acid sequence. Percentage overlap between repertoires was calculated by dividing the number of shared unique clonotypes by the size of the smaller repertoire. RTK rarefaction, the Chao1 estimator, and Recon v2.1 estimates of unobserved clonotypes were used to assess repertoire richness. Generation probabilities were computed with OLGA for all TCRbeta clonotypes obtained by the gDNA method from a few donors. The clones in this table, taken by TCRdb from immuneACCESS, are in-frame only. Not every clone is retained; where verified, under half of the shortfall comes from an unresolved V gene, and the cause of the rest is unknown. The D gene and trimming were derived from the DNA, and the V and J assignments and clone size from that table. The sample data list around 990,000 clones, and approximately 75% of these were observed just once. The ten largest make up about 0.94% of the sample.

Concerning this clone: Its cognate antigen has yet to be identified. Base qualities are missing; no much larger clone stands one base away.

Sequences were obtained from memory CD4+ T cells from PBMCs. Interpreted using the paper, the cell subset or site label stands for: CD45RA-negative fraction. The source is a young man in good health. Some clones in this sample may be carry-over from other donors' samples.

CDR3 protein: CASSLTGSADTNYGYTF. The DNA sequence is TGCGCCAGCAGCCTCACCGGGTCGGCGGACACTAACTATGGCTACACCTTC. The chain links TRBV4-1 with TRBJ1-2; tentative D gene TRBD1, with 5 bases matching. Taken from the germline V gene, the CDR1 and CDR2 loops are MGHRA and YSYEKL. The germline ends are 18 bases apart after V is trimmed by 4 bases and J by 0 bases. The CDR3 has 17 amino acids, counting the end cysteine and phenylalanine. Only CDR3 DNA remains: 51 bases, in frame from the first base.